These 11 T cell receptor beta chains share one sample of origin, sequenced in a study of PD-L1 blockade in urothelial cancer. As for time point: peripheral blood 6 weeks after treatment start. The assay was immunoSEQ multiplex PCR, and TCRdb's table has in-frame clones only and misses some. The sample lists around 110,000 clones; around 88% were seen once. Material: PBMCs, obtained around atezolizumab (anti-PD-L1) treatment. These receptors all come from a man aged 60-69 years with urothelial cancer.

The chain uses TRBV10-3 and TRBJ2-7; TRBD1 matches at 7 bases. The CDR3 is 13 amino acids. Trimming took 8 bases from V and 4 from J; bases not matched to a gene: 8. Germline V gives CDR1 ENHRY, CDR2 SYGVKD. CDR3 DNA sequence: TGTGCCATCTCGGGGACAGTGTCTTACGAGCAGTACTTC. This translates into CAISGTVSYEQYF.

J is TRBJ2-7 and V is TRBV6-7, with 8 bases fitting TRBD2. TRBV6-7 is an ORF, and what it does is uncertain. CDR3 length: 16 residues. The ends lost 2 bases at V and 4 bases at J; junction bases unmatched: 10. Here the CDR3 DNA reads TGTGCCAGCAGTTACCCGGGACTAGGAAGGGGGTACGAGCAGTACTTC. Translation: CASSYPGLGRGYEQYF.

The genes are TRBV9 and TRBJ2-1, with 10 bases aligning to TRBD2. This CDR3 has 14 residues. Per the germline V gene, CDR1 is SGDLS and CDR2 is YYNGEE. V was pared by 1 base and J by 9 bases, with 4 bases of the junction left unmatched. In nucleotides, the CDR3 is TGTGCCAGCAGCGTACTAGCGGGAGTCGGTGAGCAGTTCTTC. Its protein product is CASSVLAGVGEQFF.

The chain recombines TRBV30 with TRBJ1-1, with TRBD1 as a possible D gene (6 bases). This CDR3 spans 14 amino acids. CDR1 is GTSNPN, CDR2 SVGIG, per germline (reference sequence). V lost 4 bases, J lost 1 base, and 13 bases lay in between. The CDR3 sequence: CAWKWGQPNTEAFF. The CDR3 DNA sequence: TGTGCCTGGAAGTGGGGACAACCGAACACTGAAGCTTTCTTT.

This chain connects TRBV6-5 to TRBJ2-7; 8 bases line up with TRBD1. Germline-derived CDR1 and CDR2 are MNHEY and SVGAGI. V gave up 2 bases and J gave up 6 bases; unmatched junction bases: 3. This CDR3 is built from 13 residues. CDR3 bases: TGTGCCAGCAGTTACCCCGGACAGGGCGAGCAGTACTTC. Translated, it gives CASSYPGQGEQYF.

The chain is built from TRBV18 and TRBJ2-7; 11 bases line up with TRBD1. Germline-derived CDR1 and CDR2 are KGHSH and LQKENI. The CDR3 runs 16 residues. J was trimmed by 5 bases and V by 0 bases; bases with no gene match: 6. CDR3 in DNA: TGTGCCAGCTCACCACCGGGGACAGGGGGTAACGACGAGCAGTACTTC. Translation gives CASSPPGTGGNDEQYF.

The chain links TRBV9 to TRBJ1-5; TRBD1 aligns across 8 bases. The CDR3 extends over 14 amino acids. V trimming: 0 bases; J trimming: 4 bases; junction bases outside the gene matches: 0. Looked up from germline, CDR1 is SGDLS and CDR2 is YYNGEE. The CDR3 region has the DNA TGTGCCAGCAGCGTAGGGACAGGGAATCAGCCCCAGCATTTT. It codes for CASSVGTGNQPQHF.

The rearrangement links TRBV5-1 to TRBJ1-5; perhaps TRBD1 as D (5 bases). Between the trimmed V and J ends, which lost 1 base and 0 bases, there was a span of 8 bases. Germline CDR1 is SGHRS and CDR2 is YFSETQ. The CDR3 sequence is 15 residues long. The CDR3 DNA is TGCGCCAGCAGCTTGATAGGGGATAGCAATCAGCCCCAGCATTTT. This gives the protein CASSLIGDSNQPQHF. Full variable domain (missing parts from reference TRBV5-1 and TRBJ1-5): KAGVTQTPRYLIKTRGQQVTLSCSPISGHRSVSWYQQTPGQGLQFLFEYFSETQRNKGNFPGRFSGRQFSNSRSEMNVSTLELGDSALYLCASSLIGDSNQPQHFGDGTRLSIL.

The chain employs TRBV4-1 and TRBJ1-5, with 8 bases aligning to TRBD1. CDR1 and CDR2 (germline): MGHRA, YSYEKL. The CDR3 spans 17 residues. With V trimmed by 3 bases and J by 3 bases, 10 bases remained unmatched. The CDR3 coding sequence is TGCGCCAGCAGCCACTCCGAGACAGGGGCCTACAATCAGCCCCAGCATTTT. This translates into CASSHSETGAYNQPQHF.

The table lists this clone with a count of one. The V call is TRBV2, the J call TRBJ2-7; TRBD1 aligns across 9 bases. Trimming took 10 bases from V and 1 from J; bases not matched to a gene: 8. Germline V lookup: CDR1 SNHLY, CDR2 FYNNEI. The CDR3 is made up of 14 amino acids. CDR3 residues: CATDPGQGSYEQYF. DNA of the CDR3: TGTGCCACTGACCCGGGACAGGGATCCTACGAGCAGTACTTC.

In this sample, this clone turned up once. The V and J genes are TRBV28 and TRBJ2-3, with D possibly matching TRBD2 (6 bases). There are 14 residues in the CDR3. Germline V CDR1 and CDR2: MDHEN, SYDVKM. The V and J ends lost 9 bases and 3 bases respectively, with 16 bases between them. The CDR3 coding sequence is TGTGCCAGTTTAAAAGGCGGGAATACAGATACGCAGTATTTT. Its translation is CASLKGGNTDTQYF.